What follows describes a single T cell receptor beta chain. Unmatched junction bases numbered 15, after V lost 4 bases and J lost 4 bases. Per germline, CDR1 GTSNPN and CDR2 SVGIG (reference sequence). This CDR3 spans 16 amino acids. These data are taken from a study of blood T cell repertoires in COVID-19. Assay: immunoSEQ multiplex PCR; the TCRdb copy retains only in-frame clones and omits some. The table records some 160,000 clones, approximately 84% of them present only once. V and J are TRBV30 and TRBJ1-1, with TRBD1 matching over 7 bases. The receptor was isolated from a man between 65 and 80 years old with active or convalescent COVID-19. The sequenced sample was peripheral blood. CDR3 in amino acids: CAWTLGGTVLTTEAFF. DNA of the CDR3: TGTGCCTGGACCTTAGGGGGGACAGTCTTAACCACTGAAGCTTTCTTT.